What follows is one T cell receptor beta chain and its context. What it binds is not known. This specimen comes from a study of shared clonotypes between healthy human individuals. The CDR3 sequence is 14 residues long. V lost 5 bases to trimming and J lost 6 bases; unmatched junction nucleotides: 7. Germline V gene sequence: CDR1 SGHAT, CDR2 FQNNGV. Study conclusions and caveats: Rarefaction revealed incomplete sorted-subset sequencing despite large depth.

The donors, healthy adults who were HIV-negative, had experienced no recent acute infections or vaccinations. The deep-level immunoSEQ assay was used. The repertoire was sequenced with immunoSEQ multiplex PCR; TCRdb's copy has only in-frame clones and lacks some. Of 2 million to 2.5 million clones listed, roughly 93% are singletons. This clonotype was obtained from a man younger than 30 in good health. Some clones in this sample may be carry-over from other donors' samples. The specimen was naive CD4+ T cells from PBMCs. Regarding subset: CD45RA+ positively selected. The gene calls are TRBV11-2 and TRBJ1-1; 9 bases are a match to TRBD1. The CDR3 DNA sequence: TGTGCCAGCAGCAGCTACAGGGGGCGACCTGAAGCTTTCTTT. Encoded protein: CASSSYRGRPEAFF.